This T cell receptor (beta chain) is drawn from a study of technical replicates of blood from a handful of donors. Here immunoSEQ multiplex PCR was the method, and the copy in TCRdb shows in-frame clones only, minus some. Of around 67,000 clones in the sample, about 90% are singletons; the top ten hold roughly 5.3%. After removal of 3 bases from V and 7 bases from J, the junction contained 9 bases not matched to a gene. CDR1 is MNHNS and CDR2 is SASEGT in the germline V gene. This CDR3 has 15 residues. Sequences were obtained from PBMCs. The chain couples TRBV6-1 to TRBJ1-1, with TRBD1 identical over 9 bases. This receptor was identified in a human donor in good health. Some clones in this sample may be carry-over from other donors' samples. DNA for the CDR3: TGTGCCAGCAGTGACCTCAACAGGGGGCAGGTTGAAGCTTTCTTT. Its protein is CASSDLNRGQVEAFF.